The clone carrying this T cell receptor beta chain was seen at least ten times. The data derive from a study of blood T cells in healthy people across ages. Study-level background: There was about one barcoded beta molecule captured by template switching per two T cells.

Each donor's blood draw was roughly 10 milliliters of peripheral blood. Germline values: CDR1 LGHDT, CDR2 YNNKEL (reference sequence). Trimming took 0 bases from V and 0 from J, leaving 20 bases between them. The length of the CDR3 is 19 residues. A second roughly 6 to 12 cycle PCR used barcoded and J-beta primers. A single record per CDR3 protein comes from TCRdb applying MiXCR to the 5' RACE reads. The sample records hundreds of thousands of distinct CDR3 sequences, about 30% being singletons. The TCR comes from an elderly woman in good health. V gene TRBV3-1 combines with J gene TRBJ1-2; D unclear. Sequenced input: blood. The CDR3 loop reads CASSQDGRSAGAPNYGYTF. CDR3 bases: TGTGCCAGCAGCCAAGACGGTCGATCGGCGGGCGCTCCTAACTATGGCTACACCTTC.